Sequencing of this T cell receptor (beta chain) was carried out in a study of cytomegalovirus exposure and HLA in healthy donors. Study-level information: Earlier, 117 million unique TCR beta sequences were recovered from roughly 200 million T cells by an analysis. General study results and limits: Reports indicate that TCR beta sequences accurately predicted the HLA-A and HLA-B alleles of most subjects.

A multiplex PCR was run with 60 Vbeta primers and 13 Jbeta primers. The assay was immunoSEQ multiplex PCR, and TCRdb's table has in-frame clones only and misses some. Of more than 100,000 clones listed, more than 60% are singletons. Remarks on this clone: Its antigen is undetermined.

The CDR3 has 16 amino acids. Germline V lookup: CDR1 LNHDA, CDR2 SQIVND (reference sequence). The ends were cut back, 4 bases at V and 5 bases at J, with 18 bases in the middle. The TCR originated in a man aged 18 to 30 in good health and CMV-seronegative. The specimen was PBMCs. The chain uses TRBV19 and TRBJ1-5, with D perhaps TRBD1 (5 bases). The CDR3 protein is CASSKSPTVSYQPQHF. The CDR3 bases are TGTGCCAGTAGTAAATCCCCGACAGTTTCCTATCAGCCCCAGCATTTT.